This T cell receptor (beta chain) was identified during a study of identical twins. The sample holds a few counts of this clonotype. This CDR3 contains 14 residues. Germline values: CDR1 MNHNS, CDR2 SASEGT. V was trimmed by 6 bases and J by 3 bases, leaving 11 bases between them. All donors comprised healthy Caucasians. TCRdb re-called the 5' RACE reads with MiXCR, one entry per CDR3 protein. Of roughly 570,000 distinct CDR3 sequences listed, 9% to 10% were seen once; the top ten hold around 3.2%. The same data also went into a second study, on yellow fever vaccine responses in identical twins. That source notes: Reports say the vaccine T cell response in twins looked partly convergent and partly personalized.

V gene TRBV6-1 combines with J gene TRBJ1-4; D is ambiguous. Sequenced input: PBMCs. The TCR sequence derives from a woman between 18 and 29 years old in good health. The DNA for the CDR3 is TGTGCCAGCAGGACCCCGGGAGCTAATGAAAAACTGTTTTTT. Protein product: CASRTPGANEKLFF.